This passage covers 18 T cell receptor beta chains from one sample sequenced in a study of T cells after yellow fever vaccination. TCRdb analysed the 5' RACE reads with MiXCR anew, one entry per CDR3 protein. The sample comprises about 240,000 distinct CDR3 sequences, 3.6% of which are singletons, and under 20% rests with the top ten. Sample: PBMCs, taken 15 days after the yellow fever booster vaccination. The receptors shown here come from a young man who received the YFV17D yellow fever vaccine.

This clonotype was seen at least ten times. The chain carries TRBV10-3 and TRBJ2-5; D is possibly TRBD1 (6 bases). The CDR3 is 13 amino acids. The germline V gene has CDR1 ENHRY and CDR2 SYGVKD. V lost 6 bases and J lost 0, with 8 bases in between. CDR3 region: CAISGTHQETQYF. In nucleotides, the CDR3 is TGTGCCATCAGCGGGACACACCAAGAGACCCAGTACTTC.

This clonotype has ten or more counts. The CDR3 nucleotides are TGCGCCAGCAGCTTGGGAGAGCAGCATTCACCCCTCCACTTT. Translation gives CASSLGEQHSPLHF. The rearrangement joins TRBV5-1 to TRBJ1-6; D is uncertain. The CDR3 runs 14 residues. Trimming pared 0 bases from V and 8 bases from J, leaving 9 bases between. The V gene's germline CDR1 is SGHRS and CDR2 YFSETQ. Using reference TRBV5-1 and TRBJ1-6 for the parts outside the CDR3, the full variable domain is KAGVTQTPRYLIKTRGQQVTLSCSPISGHRSVSWYQQTPGQGLQFLFEYFSETQRNKGNFPGRFSGRQFSNSRSEMNVSTLELGDSALYLCASSLGEQHSPLHFGNGTRLTVT.

This clonotype was seen at least ten times. V is TRBV7-2 and J is TRBJ1-6; 11 nucleotides line up with TRBD1. V shed 5 bases, J shed 7 bases, and the junction held 4 bases outside the gene matches. The CDR3 covers 15 residues. Germline-derived CDR1 and CDR2 are SGHTA and FQGNSA. CDR3 amino acids: CASSRTGGWNSPLHF. DNA of the CDR3: TGTGCCAGCAGCCGGACAGGGGGCTGGAATTCACCCCTCCACTTT. Supplemented by reference TRBV7-2 and TRBJ1-6, the full variable domain reads GAGVSQSPSNKVTEKGKDVELRCDPISGHTALYWYRQSLGQGLEFLIYFQGNSAPDKSGLPSDRFSAERTGGSVSTLTIQRTQQEDSAVYLCASSRTGGWNSPLHFGNGTRLTVT.

In this sample, this clonotype turned up many times. The genes are TRBV28 and TRBJ1-1; D possibly corresponds to TRBD1 (6 bases). Per germline, CDR1 MDHEN and CDR2 SYDVKM. V lost 10 bases and J 5 bases, leaving 20 bases between the germline ends. The CDR3 spans 14 residues. CDR3 DNA: TGTGCCACCAAGATGGGGGCGGAGGGTACTGAAGCTTTCTTT. This sequence encodes CATKMGAEGTEAFF.

The chain carries TRBV3-1 and TRBJ2-1; D is undetermined. V lost 1 base and J lost 0, with 10 bases in between. There are 16 residues in the CDR3. Germline-derived CDR1 and CDR2 are LGHDT and YNNKEL (reference sequence). CDR3 sequence reads: CASSQGTVVSYNEQFF. As DNA, the CDR3 is TGTGCCAGCAGCCAAGGGACCGTAGTCTCCTACAATGAGCAGTTCTTC.

This clonotype was counted ten times or more. V gene TRBV20-1 combines with J gene TRBJ1-1, with TRBD1 matching over 7 bases. CDR3 length equals 14 residues. Germline V lookup: CDR1 DFQATT, CDR2 SNEGSKA (reference sequence). With 5 bases clipped from V and 8 bases from J, the junction kept 14 bases outside the gene matches. This CDR3 is CSARHWDSRREAFF. For the CDR3, the DNA is TGCAGTGCTCGTCATTGGGACAGCCGTAGAGAAGCTTTCTTT.

This clonotype was counted at least ten times. The genes are TRBV7-9 and TRBJ1-2, with TRBD1 matching 11 bases. V lost 10 bases to trimming and J lost 9 bases; unmatched junction nucleotides: 4. The CDR3 is 11 amino acids. Germline assignment: CDR1 SEHNR and CDR2 FQNEAQ (reference sequence). The CDR3 reads CAIGTGGSYTF. The DNA of the CDR3 is TGTGCCATCGGGACAGGGGGAAGCTACACCTTC.

The chain recombines TRBV10-1 with TRBJ2-5; D call uncertain. This CDR3 region has 13 residues. CDR1 is WNHNN and CDR2 is SYGVQD in the germline V gene (reference sequence). Trimming shortened V by 3 bases and J by 5 bases, and 10 bases separated the two germline ends. The CDR3 loop is CASSDFQSETQYF. In DNA, the CDR3 is TGCGCCAGCAGTGATTTTCAGTCGGAGACCCAGTACTTC.

This clonotype was detected ten times or more. The chain couples TRBV4-1 to TRBJ1-1, with D hard to call. The germline gives CDR1 MGHRA, CDR2 YSYEKL. This CDR3 is 17 amino acids long. With 0 bases removed from V and 4 bases from J, the gap between germline ends came to 18 bases. CDR3 in amino acids: CASSQDRSPQVGTEAFF. The CDR3 region has the DNA TGCGCCAGCAGCCAAGATAGGAGCCCGCAGGTTGGCACTGAAGCTTTCTTT.

This clonotype was observed many times. The rearrangement links TRBV25-1 to TRBJ1-4; D is possibly TRBD1 (6 bases). V was clipped by 0 bases and J by 0 bases, with 14 bases between them. The CDR3 is 18 residues long. Germline V gene sequence: CDR1 MGHDK, CDR2 SYGVNS. The CDR3 DNA is TGTGCCAGCAGTGAATATAGCACAGGGTTCTCAACTAATGAAAAACTGTTTTTT. It is translated as CASSEYSTGFSTNEKLFF.

This clonotype has only a few counts. The junction departs from the called germline gene at one end, perhaps through a read error. The V gene is TRBV7-8, the J gene TRBJ1-5; D remains ambiguous. The CDR3 is 17 amino acids. Germline V gene sequence: CDR1 SGHVS, CDR2 FQNEAQ. In nucleotides, the CDR3 is TGTGCCAGCGGCTTTTTACTCGGGGTTCGAAGTGATCAGCCCCAGCATTTT. It codes for CASGFLLGVRSDQPQHF.

This clonotype was seen at least ten times. The J gene is TRBJ1-2, the V gene TRBV7-2; D gene ambiguous. The CDR3 is 14 amino acids. Germline CDR1 and CDR2: SGHTA and FQGNSA. V was trimmed by 2 bases and J by 4 bases, leaving 11 bases between them. The CDR3 DNA follows: TGTGCCAGCAGCTTACGGCAGGCCACCTATGGCTACACCTTC. It translates to CASSLRQATYGYTF.

This clonotype was detected many times. The chain combines TRBV6-1 with TRBJ1-5, with unresolved D. This CDR3 region has 18 residues. The germline CDR1 and CDR2 sequences are MNHNS and SASEGT. V gave up 3 bases and J gave up 6 bases, with 24 bases separating them. The CDR3 is CASSDATIRSTQAQPQHF. The CDR3, as DNA: TGTGCCAGCAGTGATGCAACCATTCGGTCGACCCAGGCTCAGCCCCAGCATTTT.

This clonotype was detected many times. This sequence joins TRBV29-1 and TRBJ1-1; possible D gene TRBD1, 6 bases. The CDR3 runs to 13 residues. V lost 5 bases, J lost 5 bases, and 15 bases lay in between. Germline loops: CDR1 SQVTM, CDR2 ANQGSEA. CDR3 region: CSVLGGRGTEAFF. In DNA form, the CDR3 reads TGCAGCGTTCTTGGGGGCAGAGGAACTGAAGCTTTCTTT.

This clonotype was seen repeatedly, ten times or more. The gene calls are TRBV7-8 and TRBJ2-1; TRBD2 is a possible D gene (6 bases). The CDR3 consists of 15 residues. V lost 0 bases, J lost 6 bases, and 12 bases lay in between. CDR1 and CDR2 from the germline V gene are SGHVS and FQNEAQ. CDR3 nucleotide sequence: TGTGCCAGCAGCTTAGCCCCGCGGGGAGGCAATGAGCAGTTCTTC. Translation gives CASSLAPRGGNEQFF.

This clonotype came up many times. The rearrangement joins TRBV29-1 to TRBJ2-5, with D maybe TRBD1 (6 bases). The germline V gene encodes CDR1 SQVTM and CDR2 ANQGSEA. This CDR3 region has 16 residues. V was pared by 5 bases and J by 0 bases, with 19 bases between. The CDR3 reads CSVTYSRDTHQETQYF. For the CDR3, the DNA is TGCAGCGTTACCTACTCGAGGGACACCCACCAAGAGACCCAGTACTTC.

This clonotype has a count of ten or more. V and J are TRBV5-1 and TRBJ1-6; D remains ambiguous. Between the trimmed V and J ends, which lost 0 bases and 5 bases, there was a span of 6 bases. The CDR3 contains 14 residues. Germline V gene data show CDR1 as SGHRS and CDR2 as YFSETQ. The CDR3 region has the DNA TGCGCCAGCAGCTTGGCACCGAATAATTCACCCCTCCACTTT. This gives the protein CASSLAPNNSPLHF.

This clonotype appeared many times. V is TRBV16 and J is TRBJ1-2, with 9 bases lining up with TRBD1. Trimming removed 6 bases from V and 8 bases from J; junction bases left unmatched: 4. The CDR3 covers 12 residues. Germline V lookup: CDR1 KGHSY, CDR2 FQNENV. The CDR3 loop reads CASSGTGSGYTF. CDR3 bases: TGTGCCAGCAGTGGGACAGGGTCCGGCTACACCTTC.